Listed below are T cell receptor beta chains from one sample, sequenced in a study of a mutant IDH1 vaccine in newly diagnosed glioma. Their antigens remain unidentified. Generated by immunoSEQ multiplex PCR, the TCRdb table keeps only in-frame clones and is missing some. The sample includes around 30,000 clones, approximately 87% seen only once; the top ten take about 12%. The sequences come from PBMCs, collected from a glioma patient whose treatment included an IDH1 peptide vaccine. The receptors were sampled from a woman between 25 and 40 years old with glioma. CDR3s include the opening cysteine and the closing phenylalanine or tryptophan. The D gene is left open where the match is weak. A row's size may be missing; if present it is once, few, many or a size class.

>TRBV4-1|few|TRBJ1-4|TRBD1
TGCGCCAGCAGCCAGGGACAGGGAGGCGAAAAACTGTTTTTT
CASSQGQGGEKLFF
>TRBV6-1|.|TRBJ2-1|.
TGTGCCACTATGGACGGTTACAATGAGCAGTTCTTC
CATMDGYNEQFF
>TRBV4-1|.|TRBJ2-1|.
TGCGCCAGCAGCCAACAACCGACAGGTGAGCAGTTCTTC
CASSQQPTGEQFF
>TRBV5-1|once|TRBJ2-7|.
TGCGCCAGCAGCAAGGGGGACGGGAGCTCCTACGAGCAGTACTTC
CASSKGDGSSYEQYF
>TRBV25-1|once|TRBJ2-7|.
TGTGCCAGCAGTACCCCTGGCGAGGGGGGGCAGTACTTC
CASSTPGEGGQYF
>TRBV5-1|.|TRBJ2-1|.
TGCGCCAGCAGCCCGTCGCGGGACAATGAGCAGTTCTTC
CASSPSRDNEQFF
>TRBV15|once|TRBJ1-2|.
TGTGCCACCAGCAGAGGGGAGAAGGGGATTAACTATGGCTACACCTTC
CATSRGEKGINYGYTF
>TRBV12-5|.|TRBJ1-5|.
TGTGCTAGTGGTCCCCACACAACAGATCAGCCCCAGCATTTT
CASGPHTTDQPQHF
>TRBV10-3|.|TRBJ2-1|.
TGTGCCATCAGTCCCGCCAGGTACAATGAGCAGTTCTTC
CAISPARYNEQFF
>TRBV30|.|TRBJ2-2|TRBD2
TGTGCCTGGAGGGGACTGCGGGGGACCGGGGAGCTGTTTTTT
CAWRGLRGTGELFF
>TRBV6-5|.|TRBJ2-4|.
TGTGCCAGCAGTTACTCGAGTCTTGTAGCCAAAAACATTCAGTACTTC
CASSYSSLVAKNIQYF
>TRBV27|.|TRBJ1-6|.
TGTGCCAGCAGTTCGACACGGAATTCACCCCTCCACTTT
CASSSTRNSPLHF
>TRBV29-1|.|TRBJ2-7|.
TGCAGCGTGAGATTGCAGGCCTACGAGCAGTACTTC
CSVRLQAYEQYF
>TRBV7-9|.|TRBJ1-1|.
TGTGCCAGCAGCCCTGGAGGAAACACTGAAGCTTTCTTT
CASSPGGNTEAFF
>TRBV7-9|.|TRBJ2-6|TRBD1
TGTGCCAGCAGCCCTAAAACTGGACAGGAGAGCTCTGGGGCCAACGTCCTGACTTTC
CASSPKTGQESSGANVLTF
>TRBV6-1|once|TRBJ2-7|.
TGTGCCAGCAACGGTATGTCCCTTACCCTCTACGAGCAGTACTTC
CASNGMSLTLYEQYF
>TRBV29-1|.|TRBJ2-1|TRBD2
TGCAGCGTTGAAGCCGGACTAGCGGCCTACAATGAGCAGTTCTTC
CSVEAGLAAYNEQFF
>TRBV5-4|.|TRBJ2-5|.
TGTGCCAGCAGCTTGGGTGCAGTGAGCGGAGAGACCCAGTACTTC
CASSLGAVSGETQYF
>TRBV7-9|few|TRBJ1-2|TRBD1
TGTGCCAGCAGCTTAGCCGGACAGGGGGCGAGTGGCTACACCTTC
CASSLAGQGASGYTF
>TRBV19|.|TRBJ1-5|TRBD1
TGTGCCACCGGACAGGGGGTCTTAAGCAATCAGCCCCAGCATTTT
CATGQGVLSNQPQHF
>TRBV4-1|.|TRBJ1-5|.
TGCGCCAGCAGCCTCATCGATAGCAATCAGCCCCAGCATTTT
CASSLIDSNQPQHF
>TRBV6-5|.|TRBJ1-1|.
TGTGCCAGCAGGGAGGGGATGAACACTGAAGCTTTCTTT
CASREGMNTEAFF
>TRBV1|.|TRBJ1-4|.
TGCACCAGCAACGGGGGGGGGAGGGCAACTAATGAAAAACTGTTTTTT
CTSNGGGRATNEKLFF
>TRBV7-6|.|TRBJ2-5|TRBD2
TGTGCCAGCAGGCCGGGACTAGCGGGGAACCTCCAAGAGACCCAGTACTTC
CASRPGLAGNLQETQYF
>TRBV7-6|.|TRBJ2-5|TRBD1
TGTGCCAGCAGCTTAGTGGAAGGGGGCGCGTTAGGGGAGACCCAGTACTTC
CASSLVEGGALGETQYF
>TRBV6-5|.|TRBJ2-7|.
TGTGCCAGCAGTTACTCGGACAGTTACGAGCAGTACTTC
CASSYSDSYEQYF
>TRBV14|.|TRBJ1-1|.
TGTGCCAGCAGTCCAGGGGTAACTGAAGCTTTCTTT
CASSPGVTEAFF
>TRBV7-8|.|TRBJ2-7|.
TGTGCCAGCAGCTTAGAGGTGGCGTGGGAGCGGGCCACGTACGAGCAGTACTTC
CASSLEVAWERATYEQYF
>TRBV5-1|.|TRBJ1-1|.
TGCGCCAGCAGCTTGGGAGAAGGTACAGCTTTCTTT
CASSLGEGTAFF
>TRBV18|.|TRBJ1-6|.
TGTGCCAGCTCACCAGTAGGGAGGTCCTATAATTCACCCCTCCACTTT
CASSPVGRSYNSPLHF
>TRBV7-9|.|TRBJ1-6|.
TGTGCCAGCAGCGTTACAGGGTTTTCACCCCTCCACTTT
CASSVTGFSPLHF
>TRBV5-1|.|TRBJ2-5|.
TGCGCCAGCAGCGGGGACGGGACTTTAGGGTCCCAGTACTTC
CASSGDGTLGSQYF
>TRBV7-2|.|TRBJ2-6|.
TGTGCCAGCAGCTTATCCGGCTCTGGGGCCAACGTCCTGACTTTC
CASSLSGSGANVLTF
>TRBV5-1|once|TRBJ1-6|.
TGCGCCAGCAGCTTGGCAGGTAGCTCCTATAATTCACCCCTCCACTTT
CASSLAGSSYNSPLHF
>TRBV7-2|.|TRBJ2-5|TRBD2
TGTGCCAGCAGCCCCAGAGGACTAGCGGGGGTTGAGACCCAGTACTTC
CASSPRGLAGVETQYF
>TRBV9|once|TRBJ1-1|.
TGTGCCAGCAGCGTCGGTCCGCTGGGGACTGAAGCTTTCTTT
CASSVGPLGTEAFF